One sample yielded the 31 T cell receptor beta chains listed below, sequenced in a study of tissue T cells after allogeneic stem cell transplantation. Assay: immunoSEQ multiplex PCR; the TCRdb copy retains only in-frame clones and omits some. The sample has 4,800 or so clones, approximately 50% seen once. Documented time point: mouse harvest day 7 after allogeneic transplant. Mouse grafts combined 10^7 T-cell-depleted bone marrow cells with 10^6 splenic CD5+ T cells. The specimen was gut tissue. The source is a female BALB/c mouse given C57BL/6 T cells with graft-versus-host disease after an allogeneic hematopoietic cell transplant.

Details on this clone: Gene names and germline refer to mouse. The read ends 1 residue before the CDR3 terminus; that terminus is restored from the germline J gene. This chain connects TRBV15 to TRBJ2-7; possible D gene TRBD1, 6 bases. The length of the CDR3 is 14 residues. V lost 2 bases and J lost 3, with 11 bases in between. CDR1 SGHND and CDR2 FRSKSL come from the germline V gene. CDR3 sequence reads: CASSLRGTIYEQYF. CDR3 DNA, as far as it was read: TGTGCCAGCAGTTTAAGGGGGACAATCTATGAACAGTAC.

Turning to this clone: Gene names refer to mouse genes. Read sequence stops 1 residue before the CDR3 end, and the germline J gene provides the missing end. The chain employs TRBV26 and TRBJ1-1, with D perhaps matching TRBD1 (5 bases). The CDR3 totals 15 residues. Trimming pared 2 bases from V and 0 bases from J, leaving 10 bases between. Germline V lookup: CDR1 KGHPV, CDR2 FQNQEV (reference sequence). CDR3 DNA (partial): TGTGCCAGCAGTCTGCACGGGGCCTCAAACACAGAAGTCTTC. It translates to CASSLHGASNTEVF. The full CDR3 reads CASSLHGASNTEVFF.

In the case of this clone: Each gene name is a mouse one. Read data end 1 residue before the CDR3 end; the end is taken from the germline J gene. The chain is built from TRBV24 and TRBJ2-5; perhaps D is TRBD1 or TRBD2 (5 bases each). The CDR3 loop spans 15 amino acids. V gave up 3 bases and J gave up 1 base, with 11 bases separating them. Germline CDR1 reads KGHTA; CDR2 reads FRNEEI. CDR3 bases read: TGTGCCAGCAGTCTACCCGGGGGTTACCAAGACACCCAGTAC. Amino acid sequence: CASSLPGGYQDTQY. The whole CDR3 region reads CASSLPGGYQDTQYF.

The sample holds a few counts of this clone. Gene labels here are mouse ones. The read is 1 residue too short to cover the CDR3 end, so that end is filled in from the germline J gene. The J gene is TRBJ1-2, the V gene TRBV23; the listed D gene, TRBD1, was not tested against the DNA. The CDR3 has 13 amino acids. The germline gives CDR1 KGHTA, CDR2 FQNQQP. The CDR3 here is CSSSQTRNSDYTF. CDR3 DNA, as far as it was read: TGCTCCAGCAGTCAAACACGAAACTCCGACTACACC.

There are a few counts of this clone. Gene and germline names: mouse. The read ends 1 residue shy of where the CDR3 ends; the end is completed using the germline J gene. The V gene is TRBV3, the J gene TRBJ2-7; 10 bases are shared with TRBD2. Germline V lookup: CDR1 SNHLY, CDR2 FYNGKV (reference sequence). This CDR3 is 13 amino acids long. Germline trimming cut 5 bases from V and 4 bases from J; bases unmatched to any gene: 2. This CDR3 is CASSPTGGYEQYF. The part of the CDR3 DNA that was read is TGTGCCAGCAGCCCGACTGGGGGGTATGAACAGTAC.

In the case of this clone: Any gene name here is a mouse gene name. The read gets to within 1 residue of the CDR3 end, and the germline J gene fills in the rest. The chain links TRBV23 to TRBJ2-7; the table assigns TRBD2, which was not confirmed against the DNA. This CDR3 region has 15 residues. Germline values: CDR1 KGHTA, CDR2 FQNQQP. CDR3 bases read: TGCTCCAGCAGTCAATCCGGGACTGGGGGCTATGAACAGTAC. It codes for CSSSQSGTGGYEQY. The whole CDR3 region reads CSSSQSGTGGYEQYF.

Points on this clone: Each gene name is a mouse one. The CDR3 DNA, read in part, is TGTGCAAGCAGCTGGGGGGGCGACACCCAGTAC. Protein: CASSWGGDTQY. The whole CDR3 is CASSWGGDTQYF. The chain carries TRBV16 and TRBJ2-5, with TRBD2 matching over 8 bases. The read is 1 residue too short to cover the CDR3 end, so that end is filled in from the germline J gene. CDR1 and CDR2 from the germline V gene are SGHSA and FRNQAP. This CDR3 comprises 12 residues. The ends lost 4 bases at V and 6 bases at J; junction bases unmatched: 0.

This clone has only one observation. Genes here carry mouse names. The CDR3 end lies 1 residue beyond the end of the read and is filled in from the germline J gene. The chain combines TRBV13-2 with TRBJ2-5; 7 nucleotides line up with TRBD2. This CDR3 is 16 amino acids long. The V and J ends lost 2 bases and 0 bases, in that order; junction bases with no gene match: 6. Germline CDR1 NNHNN, CDR2 SYGAGS (reference sequence). Incomplete CDR3 DNA: TGTGCCAGCGGTGAGGGGGGGGGTCTTAACCAAGACACCCAGTAC. This sequence encodes CASGEGGGLNQDTQY. The full CDR3 reads CASGEGGGLNQDTQYF.

On this clone itself: The genes are named according to mouse. The CDR3 is cut off 1 residue early in the read; its end comes from the germline J gene. The chain combines TRBV3 with TRBJ2-7; tentative D call: TRBD1 (6 bases). The V end was cut by 5 bases, the J end by 4 bases, with 9 bases between. This CDR3 is built from 12 residues. Germline CDR1 is SNHLY and CDR2 is FYNGKV (reference sequence). The CDR3 DNA, read in part, is TGTGCCAGCAGCCCCAGGGGTTATGAACAGTAC. Residues: CASSPRGYEQY. The full CDR3 protein reads CASSPRGYEQYF.

This clone was seen just once. These gene names are mouse names. Read coverage stops 1 residue before the CDR3 terminus; the germline J gene supplies the remainder. The chain joins TRBV13-2 to TRBJ2-7, with 7 bases lining up with TRBD2. This CDR3 is built from 14 residues. Germline trimming cut 2 bases from V and 3 bases from J; bases unmatched to any gene: 5. Per the germline V gene, CDR1 is NNHNN and CDR2 is SYGAGS (reference sequence). The part of the CDR3 DNA that was read is TGTGCCAGCGGTGAGGGGGGGGGGGACTATGAACAGTAC. Amino acid sequence: CASGEGGGDYEQY. The entire CDR3 reads CASGEGGGDYEQYF.

Worth noting for this clone: Germline and genes: mouse. The sequenced fragment ends 1 residue before the CDR3 boundary, so the rest is inferred from the germline J gene. The rearrangement links TRBV26 to TRBJ1-4; D ambiguous. The CDR3 runs 13 residues. V dropped 4 bases and J dropped 4 bases, with 7 bases sitting between them. CDR1 is KGHPV, CDR2 FQNQEV, per germline (reference sequence). This chain's CDR3 is CASSPHNNERLFF. Partial CDR3 DNA: TGTGCCAGCAGTCCCCACAACAACGAAAGATTATTT.

The table lists this clone with a few counts. Any gene name here is a mouse gene name. The CDR3 goes on 1 residue after the read ends, and that part is filled in from the germline J gene. This rearrangement joins TRBV26 to TRBJ2-7, with D tentatively TRBD1 (6 bases). There are 14 residues in the CDR3. CDR1 is KGHPV and CDR2 is FQNQEV in the germline V gene (reference sequence). Trimming took 4 bases from V and 0 from J, leaving 10 bases between them. This chain's CDR3 is CASSPGQSSYEQYF. The CDR3 DNA, read in part, is TGTGCCAGCAGTCCGGGACAAAGCTCCTATGAACAGTAC.

Concerning this clone: Gene names and germline refer to mouse. The read gets to within 1 residue of the CDR3 end, and the germline J gene fills in the rest. The chain recombines TRBV26 with TRBJ2-1; D may be TRBD1 (6 bases). The V gene's germline CDR1 is KGHPV and CDR2 FQNQEV (reference sequence). V was shortened by 3 bases and J by 2 bases, with 8 bases between the two germline ends. The CDR3 consists of 14 residues. CDR3 bases read: TGTGCCAGCAGTCTCAGGGGAGACTATGCTGAGCAGTTC. This translates into CASSLRGDYAEQF. The whole CDR3 reads CASSLRGDYAEQFF. Full variable domain (rest looked up from reference TRBV26 and TRBJ2-1): NSKVIQTPRYLVKGQGQKAKMRCIPEKGHPVVFWYQQNKNNEFKFLINFQNQEVLQQIDMTEKRFSAECPSNSPCSLEIQSSEAGDSALYLCASSLRGDYAEQFFGPGTRLTVL.

Concerning this clone itself: The gene symbols are mouse symbols. From the germline J gene comes the end of the CDR3, since the read stops 1 residue before it. V gene TRBV12-2 combines with J gene TRBJ1-6; D is perhaps TRBD1 (6 bases). TRBJ1-6 falls under the ORF class, with uncertain function. CDR3 length: 16 residues. Between the trimmed V and J ends, which lost 2 bases and 0 bases, there was a span of 10 bases. Germline-derived CDR1 and CDR2 are SGHLS and HYDKME. CDR3 DNA (partial): TGTGCCAGCTCTCCCGGGGACAATTCCTATAATTCGCCCCTCTAC. Protein product: CASSPGDNSYNSPLY. The full-length CDR3 reads as CASSPGDNSYNSPLYF.

This clone was counted only a few times. Gene names refer to mouse genes. The CDR3 goes on 1 residue after the read ends, and that part is filled in from the germline J gene. V usage is TRBV29 and J usage is TRBJ2-5, with no clear D. Germline CDR1 MSHET, CDR2 SYDVDS. The CDR3 contains 10 residues. The V and J ends lost 3 bases and 6 bases respectively, with 1 base between them. CDR3 in amino acids: CASSFDTQYF. The CDR3 DNA, read in part, is TGTGCTAGCAGTTTTGACACCCAGTAC.

By frequency in the sample, this clone is medium-sized (0.01 to 0.1%). The gene symbols are mouse symbols. The CDR3 end falls 1 residue outside the read, so it is completed with the germline J gene. This sequence joins TRBV13-1 and TRBJ2-7, with no clear D. CDR1 NSHNY and CDR2 SYGAGN come from the germline V gene. The CDR3 extends over 12 amino acids. Trimming cost V 0 bases and J 3 bases, with 4 bases left between them. CDR3 sequence: CASSDAVYEQYF. Partial CDR3 DNA: TGTGCCAGCAGTGATGCGGTCTATGAACAGTAC.

This clone is labeled large. Gene and germline names: mouse. The CDR3 is cut off 1 residue early in the read; its end comes from the germline J gene. This rearrangement joins TRBV3 to TRBJ2-7, with D possibly being TRBD1 (5 bases). Trimming removed 3 bases at V and 0 bases at J, with 15 bases between. This CDR3 is 16 amino acids long. The V gene's germline CDR1 is SNHLY and CDR2 FYNGKV (reference sequence). The CDR3: CASSLRGGISSYEQYF. The sequenced part of the CDR3 DNA is TGTGCCAGCAGCTTGAGGGGAGGGATTAGCTCCTATGAACAGTAC.

As for this clone: The listed genes are named as in mouse. With the read ending 1 residue before the CDR3 end, the germline J gene is used to fill in that end. V usage is TRBV26 and J usage is TRBJ1-1; a weak D match, TRBD1 (6 bases). CDR1 and CDR2 from the germline V gene are KGHPV and FQNQEV (reference sequence). V was trimmed by 4 bases and J by 2 bases, leaving 11 bases between them. The length of the CDR3 is 14 residues. The CDR3: CASSRPGHNTEVFF. The CDR3 bases that were read are TGTGCCAGCAGTCGCCCGGGACATAACACAGAAGTCTTC.

Concerning this clone itself: The gene names here belong to mouse. The CDR3 goes on 1 residue after the read ends, and that part is filled in from the germline J gene. This chain connects TRBV23 to TRBJ1-1; the table assigns TRBD1, which was not confirmed against the DNA. This CDR3 is 13 amino acids long. Germline lookup yields CDR1 KGHTA and CDR2 FQNQQP. The CDR3 loop is CSSSQRTDTEVFF. CDR3 DNA, as far as it was read: TGCTCCAGCAGTCAAAGGACAGACACAGAAGTCTTC.

With regard to this clone: Gene and germline names: mouse. Read sequence stops 1 residue before the CDR3 end, and the germline J gene provides the missing end. The chain joins TRBV3 to TRBJ2-3, with TRBD1 matching 11 bases. This CDR3 comprises 15 residues. V shed 5 bases and J 3 bases; nucleotides not matched to a gene: 4. Germline V gives CDR1 SNHLY, CDR2 FYNGKV (reference sequence). CDR3 sequence: CASSQGQGGAETLYF. The part of the CDR3 DNA that was read is TGTGCCAGCAGCCAGGGACAGGGGGGGGCAGAAACGCTGTAT.

Worth noting for this clone: Mouse germline and gene names are used. The CDR3 extends 1 residue past the end of the read, so its final part is completed from the germline J gene. The rearrangement links TRBV26 to TRBJ2-7; D is unresolved. This CDR3 has 12 amino acids. CDR1 and CDR2 (germline): KGHPV, FQNQEV (reference sequence). Trimming shortened V by 2 bases and J by 7 bases, and 9 bases separated the two germline ends. The CDR3 sequence: CASSLRDGEQYF. Partial CDR3 DNA: TGTGCCAGCAGTCTGAGGGATGGGGAACAGTAC.

For this clone: Gene labels here are mouse ones. The read is 1 residue too short to cover the CDR3 end, so that end is filled in from the germline J gene. The rearrangement uses TRBV26 and TRBJ2-7; no firm D call. V was cut by 2 bases and J by 5 bases, with 4 bases left in between. The length of the CDR3 is 11 residues. Germline CDR1 KGHPV, CDR2 FQNQEV (reference sequence). The CDR3 protein is CASSLRDEQYF. The part of the CDR3 DNA that was read is TGTGCCAGCAGTCTGAGGGATGAACAGTAC.

This clone was seen a handful of times. Genes and germline are mouse. The sequenced fragment ends 1 residue before the CDR3 boundary, so the rest is inferred from the germline J gene. V is TRBV13-1 and J is TRBJ1-1; weak D call: TRBD1 (6 bases). CDR3 size: 15 residues. V dropped 3 bases and J dropped 1 base, with 13 bases sitting between them. Germline V lookup: CDR1 NSHNY, CDR2 SYGAGN. Here the CDR3 reads CASSVTDRMNTEVFF. CDR3 DNA (partial): TGTGCCAGCAGTGTTACCGACAGGATGAACACAGAAGTCTTC.

A word on this clone: Gene names and germline refer to mouse. The missing CDR3 end, 1 residue past where the read stops, is filled in from the germline J gene. The rearrangement uses TRBV12-2 and TRBJ1-4; TRBD1 might be the D (6 bases). The CDR3 length is 15 residues. Germline V CDR1 and CDR2: SGHLS, HYDKME. V shed 1 base and J shed 4 bases, with 12 bases lying between them. The CDR3 loop is CASSLGGASNERLFF. The part of the CDR3 DNA that was read is TGTGCCAGCTCTCTTGGGGGGGCTAGCAACGAAAGATTATTT.

Points on this clone: Mouse germline and gene names are used. From the germline J gene comes the end of the CDR3, since the read stops 1 residue before it. V gene TRBV12-2 combines with J gene TRBJ2-7; 11 bases line up with TRBD1. V was pared by 2 bases and J by 5 bases, with 1 base of the junction left unmatched. Germline loops: CDR1 SGHLS, CDR2 HYDKME. The CDR3 length is 13 residues. Partial CDR3 DNA: TGTGCCAGCTCTCGGACAGGGGGCCATGAACAGTAC. Translation: CASSRTGGHEQY. The CDR3 reads in full as CASSRTGGHEQYF.

Notes on this clone: The listed genes are named as in mouse. The CDR3 extends 1 residue past the end of the read, so its final part is completed from the germline J gene. J is TRBJ1-1 and V is TRBV26; possible D gene TRBD1, 5 bases. Germline V gene data show CDR1 as KGHPV and CDR2 as FQNQEV (reference sequence). The V end lost 4 bases, the J end lost 1 base, and 13 bases lay between the germline ends. The CDR3 runs 15 residues. The CDR3 is CASSPFRGENTEVFF. The covered CDR3 bases are TGTGCCAGCAGTCCATTCCGAGGGGAAAACACAGAAGTCTTC.

About this clone itself: The gene names here belong to mouse. The read falls 1 residue short of the CDR3 end, and the missing part is taken from the germline J gene. The chain couples TRBV26 to TRBJ1-1; D call uncertain. Germline V CDR1 and CDR2: KGHPV, FQNQEV (reference sequence). This CDR3 comprises 14 residues. V dropped 2 bases and J dropped 0 bases, with 7 bases sitting between them. CDR3 bases read: TGTGCCAGCAGTCTGGGATATGCAAACACAGAAGTCTTC. Its protein is CASSLGYANTEVF. The full CDR3 protein reads CASSLGYANTEVFF. The entire variable domain, with the rest obtained from reference TRBV26 and TRBJ1-1, is as follows: NSKVIQTPRYLVKGQGQKAKMRCIPEKGHPVVFWYQQNKNNEFKFLINFQNQEVLQQIDMTEKRFSAECPSNSPCSLEIQSSEAGDSALYLCASSLGYANTEVFFGKGTRLTVV.

For this clone: The gene names given are mouse names. The read finishes 1 residue shy of the CDR3 end, and the germline J gene is used to complete it. The chain carries TRBV12-1 and TRBJ2-3; D perhaps matches TRBD2 (6 bases). There are 15 residues in the CDR3. Trimming took 0 bases from V and 0 from J, leaving 9 bases between them. CDR1 is SGHSN and CDR2 is HYEKVE in the germline V gene. CDR3 region: CASSLLGSSAETLYF. CDR3 bases read: TGTGCCAGCTCTCTCCTGGGGTCTAGTGCAGAAACGCTGTAT.

This clone is a singleton in its sample. The genes are named according to mouse. The read ends 1 residue before the CDR3 terminus; that terminus is restored from the germline J gene. The chain employs TRBV31 and TRBJ2-2, with 11 bases aligning to TRBD2. Germline loops: CDR1 GKSSPN, CDR2 SITVG. This CDR3 is 15 amino acids long. The trim removed 4 bases at V and 1 base at J, leaving 2 bases unmatched. The CDR3 DNA, read in part, is TGTGCCTGGAAGGACTGGGGGGTAAACACCGGGCAGCTCTAC. Its protein is CAWKDWGVNTGQLY. In full, the CDR3 is CAWKDWGVNTGQLYF. Full variable domain (remainder filled in from reference TRBV31 and TRBJ2-2): AQTIHQWPVAEIKAVGSPLSLGCTIKGKSSPNLYWYWQATGGTLQQLFYSITVGQVESVVQLNLSASRPKDDQFILSTEKLLLSHSGFYLCAWKDWGVNTGQLYFGEGSKLTVL.

This clone was observed a handful of times. The germline and genes are mouse ones. Read data end 1 residue before the CDR3 end; the end is taken from the germline J gene. This sequence joins TRBV26 and TRBJ2-7, with D possibly matching TRBD1 (7 bases). The CDR3 contains 14 residues. CDR1 and CDR2 (germline): KGHPV, FQNQEV (reference sequence). Trimming cost V 0 bases and J 4 bases, with 10 bases left between them. The part of the CDR3 DNA that was read is TGTGCCAGCAGTCTGTCAGGGGGCGGATATGAACAGTAC. Its protein product is CASSLSGGGYEQY. The full CDR3 protein reads CASSLSGGGYEQYF.

Details on this clone: Mouse names are used for the genes. The sequenced CDR3 bases are TGTGCCAGCAGTCGGCAGATCCAAGACACCCAGTAC. Protein sequence: CASSRQIQDTQY. The entire CDR3 reads CASSRQIQDTQYF. This rearrangement joins TRBV26 to TRBJ2-5; D remains ambiguous. The CDR3 end is not reached by the read, which stops 1 residue before it; the germline J gene fills it in. Germline assignment: CDR1 KGHPV and CDR2 FQNQEV (reference sequence). The length of the CDR3 is 13 residues. V gave up 4 bases and J gave up 2 bases, with 7 bases separating them.